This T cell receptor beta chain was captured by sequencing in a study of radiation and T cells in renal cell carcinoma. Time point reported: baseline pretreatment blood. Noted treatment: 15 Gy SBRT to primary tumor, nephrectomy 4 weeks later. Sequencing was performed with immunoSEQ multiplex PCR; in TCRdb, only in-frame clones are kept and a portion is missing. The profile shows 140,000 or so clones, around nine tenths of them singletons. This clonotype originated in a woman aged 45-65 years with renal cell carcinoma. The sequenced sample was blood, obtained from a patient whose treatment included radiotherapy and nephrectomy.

The CDR3 loop reads CASSELKGDGYTF. In DNA, the CDR3 is TGTGCCAGCAGTGAATTAAAGGGGGATGGCTACACCTTC. The chain couples TRBV25-1 to TRBJ1-2, with D possibly being TRBD1 (6 bases). The germline V gene encodes CDR1 MGHDK and CDR2 SYGVNS. The CDR3 contains 13 residues. The ends were cut back, 1 base at V and 6 bases at J, with 9 bases in the middle.